This is a list of T cell receptor beta chains from one sample in a study of cytomegalovirus exposure and HLA in healthy donors. Produced via immunoSEQ multiplex PCR; TCRdb's table is partial and in-frame only. The sample yields about 69,000 clones, around 68% seen once. The sample taken for sequencing was PBMCs. Receptors were obtained from a woman in her twenties or thirties in good health and CMV-seronegative. The CDR3 runs from the conserved cysteine through the conserved F or W. Only some rows state a clone size, as once, few, many or a class for expanded clones.

>TRBV7-3|TRBJ2-2|once
CASSSDTGELFF
>TRBV9|TRBJ2-1|-
CASGQTHNEQFF
>TRBV27|TRBJ2-5|-
CASSPGLAGEETQYF
>TRBV7-9|TRBJ2-7|-
CASSPSSYEQYF
>TRBV2|TRBJ2-7|few
CASTRDRGGEQYF
>TRBV27|TRBJ2-3|-
CASSQRQTDTQYF
>TRBV4-1|TRBJ1-2|-
CASSQGQGADYGYTF
>TRBV6-1|TRBJ1-1|once
CASSELMFRGNTEAFF
>TRBV12-5|TRBJ2-1|-
CASGLAGGAVSTYNEQFF
>TRBV28|TRBJ2-1|-
CASTQRGLAGVNEQFF
>TRBV2|TRBJ2-2|few
CAGRELPGELFF
>TRBV2|TRBJ2-5|-
CASSEGGGETQYF
>TRBV29-1|TRBJ1-1|-
CSVGEGRTEAFF
>TRBV5-5|TRBJ2-3|few
CASSLDSTMTDTQYF
>TRBV4-3|TRBJ2-7|-
CASSPRTGDHEQYF
>TRBV2|TRBJ1-2|few
CASSGDSLYGYTF
>TRBV6-1|TRBJ2-3|-
CASSEWTSGYTTDTQYF
>TRBV19|TRBJ1-1|few
CASSIDRRPTEAFF
>TRBV27|TRBJ2-7|-
CASSHQNPQYSYEQYF
>TRBV19|TRBJ2-4|-
CASTGRGKNIQYF
>TRBV5-4|TRBJ1-2|-
CASSLDRGGRGYTF
>TRBV5-1|TRBJ1-6|-
CASKTDRGSPLHF
>TRBV7-9|TRBJ1-1|few
CASSLDRTEAFF
>TRBV30|TRBJ2-1|-
CAWTLGGDEQFF
>TRBV5-1|TRBJ2-3|-
CASSLGTGSQVDTQYF
>TRBV5-1|TRBJ2-7|-
CASSSRGLNYEQYF
>TRBV7-8|TRBJ2-2|-
CASSWGQMSSNTGELFF
>TRBV7-8|TRBJ2-5|-
CASLIGLQETQYF
>TRBV5-1|TRBJ1-1|-
CASSLESQINTEAFF
>TRBV30|TRBJ2-3|-
CAWSGLAGGLTDTQYF
>TRBV6-5|TRBJ1-2|once
CASSRDRDYGYTF
>TRBV4-1|TRBJ2-7|few
CASSQVSGTGNYEQYF
>TRBV29-1|TRBJ1-2|-
CSVEGSKYGYTF
>TRBV27|TRBJ2-7|-
CASYTPGQPYEQYF
>TRBV13|TRBJ2-7|-
CASSAHSFRDSSYEQYF
>TRBV7-6|TRBJ2-2|few
CASSLGHGELFF
>TRBV7-9|TRBJ2-2|-
CASSLYGTGELFF
>TRBV13|TRBJ2-3|once
CASSARLAGSTDTQYF
>TRBV19|TRBJ1-1|-
CASSNQGGRTEAFF
>TRBV27|TRBJ1-1|-
CASRGARQRNTEAFF
>TRBV18|TRBJ2-5|-
CASSRDRQETQYF
>TRBV19|TRBJ1-6|-
CASKDLGTGYDTLHF
>TRBV6-5|-|few
CASSYSTGGYEQYF
>TRBV30|TRBJ1-6|-
CARAQGRNSPLHF
>TRBV5-1|TRBJ2-7|-
CASSLRQGAREQYF
>TRBV9|TRBJ2-1|-
CASSAAGGAQQFF
>TRBV9|TRBJ1-1|-
CASSVATEAFF
>TRBV30|TRBJ2-5|once
CAWSVGTGGTQYF
>TRBV7-9|TRBJ2-1|once
CASSLELRQGEEYEQFF
>TRBV5-1|TRBJ2-3|once
CASSLELASTDTQYF
>TRBV27|TRBJ2-3|once
CASSRLAGRTDTQYF
>TRBV19|TRBJ1-6|-
CASSMNGGNSPLHF
>TRBV16|TRBJ1-3|-
CASSLGDSRNTIYF